Sequencing of this TCR beta chain was carried out in a study of neurological immune-mediated disorders. Germline CDR1 and CDR2: KGHSH and LQKENI. The CDR3 extends over 14 amino acids. V was trimmed by 7 bases and J by 0 bases, leaving 9 bases between them. Time point reported: longitudinal time-point 3. The cDNA was produced through 5'RACE with 10-nucleotide random UMIs. TCRdb used MiXCR to reprocess the 5' RACE reads, holding one entry per CDR3 protein. The data hold about 48,000 distinct CDR3 sequences, with 10% to 15% observed a single time. This clonotype was obtained from a male donor with HTLV-1-associated myelopathy (HAM/TSP). Source material: PBMCs. The V gene is TRBV18, the J gene TRBJ2-2; D is unresolved. The CDR3, as DNA: TGTGCCAGCTTCAGCGCAGCGAACACCGGGGAGCTGTTTTTT. Encoded protein: CASFSAANTGELFF. Using reference TRBV18 and TRBJ2-2 for the parts outside the CDR3, the full variable domain is NAGVMQNPRHLVRRRGQEARLRCSPMKGHSHVYWYRQLPEEGLKFMVYLQKENIIDESGMPKERFSAEFPKEGPSILRIQQVVRGDSAAYFCASFSAANTGELFFGEGSRLTVL.